The clone carrying this TCR beta chain was seen just once. The data were taken from a study of blood T cell repertoires in COVID-19. Study-level background: The study drew acute and convalescent COVID-19 samples from the United States, Italy and Spain.

Between the trimmed V and J ends, which lost 5 bases and 0 bases, there was a span of 17 bases. Germline CDR1 is ENHRY and CDR2 is SYGVKD. This CDR3 spans 17 amino acids. In the original processing: Counts of nucleated cells, estimated from reference gene primer amplification, were obtained. The protocol was immunoSEQ multiplex PCR, while the TCRdb copy is restricted to in-frame clones and leaves out a portion. The V and J calls and the clone size are those of that table, but D and trimming were determined from the DNA. The table has 250,000 to 300,000 clones, around nine tenths seen once. The sequence came from a man in his forties or fifties with acute or convalescent COVID-19. This chain uses TRBV10-3 with TRBJ1-5, with D possibly TRBD1 on 5 matching bases. The specimen sequenced was peripheral blood. The CDR3 protein is CAISTTASSYSNQPQHF. In DNA form, the CDR3 reads TGTGCCATCAGTACGACAGCGTCCTCCTATAGCAATCAGCCCCAGCATTTT.